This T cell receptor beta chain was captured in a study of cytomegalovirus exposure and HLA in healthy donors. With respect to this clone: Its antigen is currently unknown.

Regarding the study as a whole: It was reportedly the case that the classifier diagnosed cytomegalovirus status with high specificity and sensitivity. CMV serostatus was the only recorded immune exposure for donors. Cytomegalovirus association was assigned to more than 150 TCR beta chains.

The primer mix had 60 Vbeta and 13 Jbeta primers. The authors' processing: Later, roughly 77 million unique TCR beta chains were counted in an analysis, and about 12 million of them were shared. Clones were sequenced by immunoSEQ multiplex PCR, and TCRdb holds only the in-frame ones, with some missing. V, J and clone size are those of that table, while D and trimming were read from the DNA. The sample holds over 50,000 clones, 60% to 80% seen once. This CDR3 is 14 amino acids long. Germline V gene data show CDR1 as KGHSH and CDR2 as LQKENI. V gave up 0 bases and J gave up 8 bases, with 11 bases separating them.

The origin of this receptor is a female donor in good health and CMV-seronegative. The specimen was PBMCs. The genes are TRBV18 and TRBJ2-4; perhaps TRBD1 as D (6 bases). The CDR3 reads CASSPPPGVDIQYF. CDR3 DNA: TGTGCCAGCTCACCACCCCCAGGGGTGGACATTCAGTACTTC.